This TCR beta chain was retrieved from a study of blood T cell repertoires in COVID-19. Study summary: Samples of COVID-19 (acute and convalescent) were obtained from the United States, Italy and Spain. Sources were T cells, B-cell-depleted T cells, or PBMCs; the material itself was cDNA or gDNA.

The CDR3 runs to 18 residues. V lost 0 bases, J lost 0 bases, and 15 bases lay in between. Germline values: CDR1 SGHDT, CDR2 YYEEEE. It was during active infection that Seattle patients were enrolled and then longitudinally followed. This clone was recorded many times. Here immunoSEQ multiplex PCR was the method, and the copy in TCRdb shows in-frame clones only, minus some. This repertoire shows some 450,000 clones, about 91% found once; its top ten account for roughly 13%. This receptor was identified in a woman in her forties or fifties with COVID-19, enrolled during active disease. Material for sequencing was peripheral blood. The chain links TRBV5-6 to TRBJ1-4, with D hard to call. The CDR3 spells CASSLGPRQAATNEKLFF. The CDR3, as DNA: TGTGCCAGCAGCTTGGGGCCTCGACAAGCTGCAACTAATGAAAAACTGTTTTTT.